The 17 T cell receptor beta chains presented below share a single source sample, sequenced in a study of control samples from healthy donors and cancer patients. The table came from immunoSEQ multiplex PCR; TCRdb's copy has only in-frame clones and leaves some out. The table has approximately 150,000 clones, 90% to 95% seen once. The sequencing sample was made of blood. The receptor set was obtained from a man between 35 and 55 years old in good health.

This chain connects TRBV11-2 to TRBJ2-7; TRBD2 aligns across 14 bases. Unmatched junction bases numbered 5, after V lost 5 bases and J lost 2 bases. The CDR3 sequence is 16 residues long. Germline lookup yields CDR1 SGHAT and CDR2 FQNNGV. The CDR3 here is CASSRGLAGGTYEQYF. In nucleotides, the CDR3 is TGTGCCAGCAGCCGCGGACTAGCGGGGGGAACCTACGAGCAGTACTTC.

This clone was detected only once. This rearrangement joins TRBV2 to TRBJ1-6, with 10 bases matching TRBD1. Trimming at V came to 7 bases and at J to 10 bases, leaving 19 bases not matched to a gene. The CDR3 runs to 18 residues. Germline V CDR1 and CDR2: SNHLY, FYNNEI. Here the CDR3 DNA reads TGTGCCAGCAACATACCTCGGGACAGGGGAGTCGGGGGGTCACCCCTCCACTTT. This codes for CASNIPRDRGVGGSPLHF.

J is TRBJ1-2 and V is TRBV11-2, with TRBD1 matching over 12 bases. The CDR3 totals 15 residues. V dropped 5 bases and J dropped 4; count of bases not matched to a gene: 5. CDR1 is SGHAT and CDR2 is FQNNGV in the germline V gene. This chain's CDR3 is CASSEGTGGIYGYTF. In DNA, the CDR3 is TGTGCCAGCAGCGAAGGGACAGGGGGCATCTATGGCTACACCTTC.

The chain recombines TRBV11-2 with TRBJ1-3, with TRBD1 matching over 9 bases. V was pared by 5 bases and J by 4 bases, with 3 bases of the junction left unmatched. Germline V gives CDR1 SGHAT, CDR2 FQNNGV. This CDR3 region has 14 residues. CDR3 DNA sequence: TGTGCCAGCAGCGGTGGGACAGGGGGAAACACCATATATTTT. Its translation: CASSGGTGGNTIYF. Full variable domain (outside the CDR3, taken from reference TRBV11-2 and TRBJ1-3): EAGVAQSPRYKIIEKRQSVAFWCNPISGHATLYWYQQILGQGPKLLIQFQNNGVVDDSQLPKDRFSAERLKGVDSTLKIQPAKLEDSAVYLCASSGGTGGNTIYFGEGSWLTVV.

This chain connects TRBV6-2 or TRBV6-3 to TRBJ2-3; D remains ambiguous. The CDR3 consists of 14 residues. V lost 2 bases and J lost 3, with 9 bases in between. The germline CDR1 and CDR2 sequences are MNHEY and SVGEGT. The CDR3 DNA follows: TGTGCCAGCAGTTACGTTGGGTGGACAGATACGCAGTATTTT. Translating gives CASSYVGWTDTQYF.

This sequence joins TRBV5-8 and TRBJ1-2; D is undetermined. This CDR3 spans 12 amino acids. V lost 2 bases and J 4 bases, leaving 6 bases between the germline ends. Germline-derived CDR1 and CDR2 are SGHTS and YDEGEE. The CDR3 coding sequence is TGTGCCAGCAGCTTCGCGGTCTATGGCTACACCTTC. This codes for CASSFAVYGYTF.

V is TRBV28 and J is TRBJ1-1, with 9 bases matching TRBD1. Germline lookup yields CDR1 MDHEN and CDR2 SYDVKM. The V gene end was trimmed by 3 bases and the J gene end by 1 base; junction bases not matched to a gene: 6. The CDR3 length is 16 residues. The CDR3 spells CASSLFGTGWNTEAFF. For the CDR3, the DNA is TGTGCCAGCAGTTTGTTTGGGACAGGGTGGAACACTGAAGCTTTCTTT.

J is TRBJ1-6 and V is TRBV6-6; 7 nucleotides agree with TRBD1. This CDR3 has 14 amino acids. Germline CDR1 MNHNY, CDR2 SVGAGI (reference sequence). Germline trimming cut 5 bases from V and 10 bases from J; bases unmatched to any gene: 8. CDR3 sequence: CASSHRGRESPLHF. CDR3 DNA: TGTGCCAGCAGTCACAGGGGTCGGGAATCACCCCTCCACTTT.

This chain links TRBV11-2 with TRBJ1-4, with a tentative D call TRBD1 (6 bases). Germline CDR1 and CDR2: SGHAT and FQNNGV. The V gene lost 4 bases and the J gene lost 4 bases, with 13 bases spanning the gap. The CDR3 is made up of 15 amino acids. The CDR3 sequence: CASSWGPRGNEKLFF. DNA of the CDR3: TGTGCCAGCAGCTGGGGGCCTCGGGGTAATGAAAAACTGTTTTTT.

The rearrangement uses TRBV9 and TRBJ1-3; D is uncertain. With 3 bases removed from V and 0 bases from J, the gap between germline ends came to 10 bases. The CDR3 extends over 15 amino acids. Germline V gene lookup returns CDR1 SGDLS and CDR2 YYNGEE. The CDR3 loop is CASSADHFSGNTIYF. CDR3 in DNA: TGTGCCAGCAGCGCGGACCACTTCTCTGGAAACACCATATATTTT. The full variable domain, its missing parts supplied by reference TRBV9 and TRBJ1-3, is DSGVTQTPKHLITATGQRVTLRCSPRSGDLSVYWYQQSLDQGLQFLIQYYNGEERAKGNILERFSAQQFPDLHSELNLSSLELGDSALYFCASSADHFSGNTIYFGEGSWLTVV.

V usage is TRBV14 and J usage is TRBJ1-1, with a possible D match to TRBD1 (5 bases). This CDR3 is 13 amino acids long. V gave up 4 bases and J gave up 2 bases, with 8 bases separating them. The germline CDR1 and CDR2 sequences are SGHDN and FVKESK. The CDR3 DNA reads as TGTGCCAGCAGCCGACAGAGAAACACTGAAGCTTTCTTT. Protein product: CASSRQRNTEAFF.

The CDR3 protein is CASSPTGTDTDTQYF. In DNA form, the CDR3 reads TGTGCCAGCAGCCCTACCGGGACAGACACAGATACGCAGTATTTT. The chain recombines TRBV11-2 with TRBJ2-3, with 7 nucleotides matching TRBD1. The J segment lost 2 bases and the V segment lost 5 bases, leaving 7 bases of the junction unmatched. The CDR3 covers 15 residues. The germline V gene encodes CDR1 SGHAT and CDR2 FQNNGV. Combining the CDR3 with reference TRBV11-2 and TRBJ2-3 gives the whole variable domain EAGVAQSPRYKIIEKRQSVAFWCNPISGHATLYWYQQILGQGPKLLIQFQNNGVVDDSQLPKDRFSAERLKGVDSTLKIQPAKLEDSAVYLCASSPTGTDTDTQYFGPGTRLTVL.

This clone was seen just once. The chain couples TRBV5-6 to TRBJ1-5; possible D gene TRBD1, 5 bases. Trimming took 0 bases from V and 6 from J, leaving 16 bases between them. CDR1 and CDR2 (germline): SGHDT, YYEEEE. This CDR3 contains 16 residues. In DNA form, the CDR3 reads TGTGCCAGCAGCTTGGCGACAGCCGAGGGGATTCAGCCCCAGCATTTT. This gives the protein CASSLATAEGIQPQHF.

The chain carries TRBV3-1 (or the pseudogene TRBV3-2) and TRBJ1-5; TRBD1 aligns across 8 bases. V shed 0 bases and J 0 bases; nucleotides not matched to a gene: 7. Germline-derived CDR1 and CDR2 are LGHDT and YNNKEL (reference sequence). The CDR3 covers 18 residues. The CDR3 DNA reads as TGTGCCAGCAGCCAAGAATGGACAGGGATCAATAGCAATCAGCCCCAGCATTTT. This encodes CASSQEWTGINSNQPQHF.

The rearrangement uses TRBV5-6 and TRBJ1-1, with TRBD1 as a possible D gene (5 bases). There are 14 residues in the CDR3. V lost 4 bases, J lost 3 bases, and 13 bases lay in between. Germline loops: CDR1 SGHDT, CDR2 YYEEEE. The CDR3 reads CASSGGVPYTEAFF. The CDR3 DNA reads TGTGCCAGCAGCGGGGGGGTACCTTACACTGAAGCTTTCTTT. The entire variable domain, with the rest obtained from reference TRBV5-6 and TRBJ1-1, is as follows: DAGVTQSPTHLIKTRGQQVTLRCSPKSGHDTVSWYQQALGQGPQFIFQYYEEEERQRGNFPDRFSGHQFPNYSSELNVNALLLGDSALYLCASSGGVPYTEAFFGQGTRLTVV.

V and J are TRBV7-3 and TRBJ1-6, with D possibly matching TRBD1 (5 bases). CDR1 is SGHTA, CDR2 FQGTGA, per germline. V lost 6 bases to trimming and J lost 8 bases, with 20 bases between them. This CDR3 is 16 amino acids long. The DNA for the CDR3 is TGTGCCAGCAGTCGTAAAAGGGCAGGGACGGATTCACCCCTCCACTTT. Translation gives CASSRKRAGTDSPLHF.

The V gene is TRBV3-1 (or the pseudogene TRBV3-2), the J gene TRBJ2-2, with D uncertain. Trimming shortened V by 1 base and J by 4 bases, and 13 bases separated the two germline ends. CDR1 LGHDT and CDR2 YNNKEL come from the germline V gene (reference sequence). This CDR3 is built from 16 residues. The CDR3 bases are TGTGCCAGCAGCCAAGTGCTGTCGCCCGTCACCGGGGAGCTGTTTTTT. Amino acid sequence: CASSQVLSPVTGELFF.